This T cell receptor (beta chain) was recovered during a study of T cells in Graves' hyperthyroidism and ophthalmopathy. The CDR3 is 14 amino acids. V was clipped by 5 bases and J by 5 bases; unmatched bases: 8. The V gene's germline CDR1 is SQVTM and CDR2 ANQGSEA. Template material for amplifying TCR beta CDR3 regions consisted of RNA transcripts. HTBI primers were the set used in a first-round RT-PCR of the TCR CDR3. MiXCR, applied by TCRdb to the multiplex PCR reads, yields one record per CDR3 protein. Altogether 480,000 or so distinct CDR3 sequences are present, 46% being singletons, with the ten largest covering about 43%.

The chain combines TRBV29-1 with TRBJ2-7; 11 nucleotides match TRBD1. The source material was peripheral blood or thyroid tissue (not recorded which). The receptor was isolated from an adult woman with Graves' disease, either hyperthyroidism or ophthalmopathy (not recorded which). The CDR3 reads CSVWTGTGGNEQYF. Written as DNA, the CDR3 is TGCAGCGTTTGGACCGGGACAGGGGGTAACGAGCAGTACTTC.